Each of the 24 T cell receptor beta chains below was sequenced from the same sample in a study of identical twins. One entry per CDR3 protein, called by TCRdb with MiXCR from the 5' RACE reads. The sample lists 550,000 to 800,000 distinct CDR3 sequences, roughly 6.6% seen once, with roughly 1.6% in the top ten. These same data were also listed under a study on yellow fever vaccine responses in identical twins.

Sequences were obtained from PBMCs. These receptors were taken from a woman aged 18-29 years in good health.

This clonotype was detected ten times or more. The chain links TRBV20-1 to TRBJ2-7, with 12 bases aligning to TRBD1. The CDR3 runs 15 residues. J lost 5 bases, V lost 4 bases, and 9 bases had no gene match. Per the germline V gene, CDR1 is DFQATT and CDR2 is SNEGSKA (reference sequence). The CDR3 sequence is CSAKGRGQGAHEQYV. The CDR3 DNA is TGCAGTGCTAAGGGGAGGGGACAGGGGGCGCACGAGCAGTACGTC.

This clonotype appeared many times. CDR3 sequence reads: CASTGLAGGAGELFF. The CDR3 DNA reads as TGTGCCAGCACCGGACTAGCGGGAGGGGCCGGGGAGCTGTTTTTT. V gene TRBV12-3 or TRBV12-4 combines with J gene TRBJ2-2, with TRBD2 matching 15 bases. The V and J ends lost 7 bases and 6 bases, in that order; junction bases with no gene match: 3. CDR3 length: 15 amino acids.

This clonotype was detected ten times or more. The chain carries TRBV6-2 or TRBV6-3 and TRBJ2-3; 12 bases fit TRBD2. CDR3 length: 18 residues. V lost 5 bases, J lost 1 base, and 10 bases stayed unmatched. In germline, CDR1 is MNHEY, CDR2 SVGEGT. The CDR3 protein is CASSPLAGGVSGTDTQYF. The DNA for the CDR3 is TGTGCCAGCAGTCCTCTAGCGGGAGGGGTTTCGGGCACAGATACGCAGTATTTT.

This clonotype is labeled as medium-sized. J is TRBJ1-2 and V is TRBV5-1; tentative D call: TRBD1 (5 bases). V dropped 0 bases and J dropped 3 bases, with 9 bases sitting between them. Per germline, CDR1 SGHRS and CDR2 YFSETQ. The CDR3 has 14 amino acids. The CDR3 is CASSLAGTDYGYTF. The CDR3 DNA is TGCGCCAGCAGCTTGGCCGGGACGGACTATGGCTACACCTTC.

The CDR3 loop reads CASSLARGAFTDTQYF. The CDR3 DNA reads as TGTGCCAGCAGCTTGGCCCGGGGGGCGTTCACAGATACGCAGTATTTT. This chain connects TRBV5-8 to TRBJ2-3; D might be TRBD2 (7 bases). The CDR3 has 16 amino acids. Between the trimmed V and J ends, which lost 0 bases and 2 bases, there was a span of 13 bases. The germline CDR1 and CDR2 sequences are SGHTS and YDEGEE.

V usage is TRBV20-1 and J usage is TRBJ2-1; 10 positions match TRBD2. The trim removed 5 bases at V and 8 bases at J, leaving 12 bases unmatched. The CDR3 is made up of 15 amino acids. Germline V gene data show CDR1 as DFQATT and CDR2 as SNEGSKA (reference sequence). The CDR3 spells CSAAPGTSARDEQFF. CDR3 DNA: TGCAGTGCTGCTCCCGGGACTAGCGCCCGGGATGAGCAGTTCTTC.

Only a few counts were recorded for this clonotype. The J gene is TRBJ2-7, the V gene TRBV28, with 9 bases lining up with TRBD1. Trimming cost V 5 bases and J 5 bases; bases outside gene matches: 7. The CDR3 contains 14 residues. CDR1 is MDHEN, CDR2 SYDVKM, per germline. CDR3 sequence: CASSNRGRYHEQYV. DNA of the CDR3: TGTGCCAGCAGTAACAGGGGGCGGTACCACGAGCAGTACGTC.

The table lists this clonotype with many counts. The chain employs TRBV4-1 and TRBJ2-5, with D perhaps TRBD2 (6 bases). Trimming cost V 1 base and J 1 base, with 13 bases left between them. Germline assignment: CDR1 MGHRA and CDR2 YSYEKL. CDR3 length equals 16 residues. CDR3 in amino acids: CASSQVVSGPQETQYF. CDR3 sequence (DNA): TGCGCCAGCAGCCAAGTTGTTAGCGGTCCCCAAGAGACCCAGTACTTC.

This clonotype was recorded a few times. V is TRBV24-1 and J is TRBJ2-1, with 11 bases that match TRBD2. Germline V lookup: CDR1 KGHDR, CDR2 SFDVKD. V lost 4 bases and J lost 0; bases outside the gene matches: 4. This CDR3 region has 17 residues. In nucleotides, the CDR3 is TGTGCCACCAGTGACCTGACTAGCGGGGACTCCTACAATGAGCAGTTCTTC. It encodes CATSDLTSGDSYNEQFF.

This clonotype was picked up many times. The V call is TRBV20-1, the J call TRBJ1-6; D unclear. The CDR3 is 15 residues long. The ends were cut back, 3 bases at V and 7 bases at J, with 16 bases in the middle. Per germline, CDR1 DFQATT and CDR2 SNEGSKA (reference sequence). The CDR3 DNA follows: TGCAGTGCTAGGACTCCACCCAATAAAAATTCACCCCTCCACTTT. Protein product: CSARTPPNKNSPLHF.

This clonotype appeared a few times. The chain couples TRBV12-3 or TRBV12-4 to TRBJ2-1; D gene ambiguous. The CDR3 covers 17 residues. V was cut by 1 base and J by 1 base, with 14 bases left in between. CDR3 protein: CASSLDSWGSSYNEQFF. The CDR3 DNA follows: TGTGCCAGCAGTTTAGATAGTTGGGGATCTTCCTACAATGAGCAGTTCTTC.

This clonotype was seen many times. This chain links TRBV24-1 with TRBJ2-3; 7 bases line up with TRBD2. The CDR3 covers 14 residues. The V and J ends lost 6 bases and 4 bases, in that order; junction bases with no gene match: 6. Germline CDR1 is KGHDR and CDR2 is SFDVKD. The CDR3 reads CATSIGGSPDTQYF. The CDR3 DNA follows: TGTGCCACCAGTATCGGCGGGAGTCCAGATACGCAGTATTTT.

The rearrangement links TRBV7-2 to TRBJ2-1, with D perhaps TRBD1 or TRBD2 (6 bases each). Germline loops: CDR1 SGHTA, CDR2 FQGNSA. This CDR3 has 14 residues. Trimming cost V 5 bases and J 10 bases, with 18 bases left between them. The CDR3 nucleotides read TGTGCCAGCAGCCTGAACAGGGACTTCCTGGAGCAGTTCTTC. Amino acids: CASSLNRDFLEQFF.

DNA for the CDR3: TGCAGCGTTCTTCCCAGGGGCGCGGTCACCGGGGAGCTGTTTTTT. This encodes CSVLPRGAVTGELFF. This sequence joins TRBV29-1 and TRBJ2-2, with D perhaps TRBD1 (6 bases). Germline CDR1 SQVTM, CDR2 ANQGSEA. Trimming pared 5 bases from V and 4 bases from J, leaving 17 bases between. The CDR3 has 15 residues.

The V gene is TRBV9, the J gene TRBJ2-1; 9 bases are a match to TRBD2. The CDR3 is 16 amino acids. The germline CDR1 and CDR2 sequences are SGDLS and YYNGEE. With 1 base clipped from V and 3 bases from J, the junction kept 5 bases outside the gene matches. The CDR3 region has the DNA TGTGCCAGCAGCGTATCTAGCGGGGATTTCTACAATGAGCAGTTCTTC. Translated, it gives CASSVSSGDFYNEQFF.

The gene calls are TRBV15 and TRBJ1-6; D remains unclear. The germline CDR1 and CDR2 sequences are LNHNV and YYDKDF (reference sequence). CDR3 size: 17 residues. The germline V and J ends were trimmed by 0 bases and 7 bases, with 16 bases remaining between them. The DNA of the CDR3 is TGTGCCACCAGCAGAGATCCCGTCGGACTGGTAAATTCACCCCTCCACTTT. Translation: CATSRDPVGLVNSPLHF.

This clonotype was observed a few times. The chain couples TRBV20-1 to TRBJ2-1, with D possibly TRBD1 on 6 matching bases. The CDR3 length is 16 residues. Germline assignment: CDR1 DFQATT and CDR2 SNEGSKA (reference sequence). Trimming cost V 0 bases and J 3 bases, with 15 bases left between them. In DNA form, the CDR3 reads TGCAGTGCTAGAGATAACAGGGTGTTGTACTACAATGAGCAGTTCTTC. This translates into CSARDNRVLYYNEQFF.

This clonotype was picked up many times. The rearrangement links TRBV6-2 or TRBV6-3 to TRBJ2-1; 10 bases map to TRBD2. Germline trimming cut 7 bases from V and 0 bases from J; bases unmatched to any gene: 6. This CDR3 has 16 residues. Looked up from germline, CDR1 is MNHEY and CDR2 is SVGEGT. CDR3 in DNA: TGTGCCAGCAACAACCTAGCGGGAGTCTCCTACAATGAGCAGTTCTTC. Translating it yields CASNNLAGVSYNEQFF.

This clonotype has ten or more counts. CDR3 in DNA: TGCAGCGTACCCAGGGGGAATACGCAGTATTTT. It translates to CSVPRGNTQYF. The gene calls are TRBV20-1 and TRBJ2-3; 7 positions match TRBD1. This CDR3 has 11 amino acids. Germline V lookup: CDR1 DFQATT, CDR2 SNEGSKA (reference sequence).

This clonotype was found a few times. The rearrangement joins TRBV27 to TRBJ1-2; D is perhaps TRBD1 (6 bases). CDR1 MNHEY and CDR2 SMNVEV come from the germline V gene (reference sequence). The CDR3 is made up of 14 amino acids. V lost 0 bases to trimming and J lost 4 bases, with 9 bases between them. The CDR3 sequence: CASSLSKDSYGYTF. The DNA of the CDR3 is TGTGCCAGCAGTTTATCGAAGGACAGCTATGGCTACACCTTC.

This sequence joins TRBV11-2 and TRBJ1-1; D is perhaps TRBD1 (6 bases). The CDR3 covers 15 residues. Trimming shortened V by 5 bases and J by 1 base, and 14 bases separated the two germline ends. The germline gives CDR1 SGHAT, CDR2 FQNNGV. Here the CDR3 DNA reads TGTGCCAGCAGCCCAGGTTCAGGGGAGAACACTGAAGCTTTCTTT. Translating it yields CASSPGSGENTEAFF. Full variable domain (remainder filled in from reference TRBV11-2 and TRBJ1-1): EAGVAQSPRYKIIEKRQSVAFWCNPISGHATLYWYQQILGQGPKLLIQFQNNGVVDDSQLPKDRFSAERLKGVDSTLKIQPAKLEDSAVYLCASSPGSGENTEAFFGQGTRLTVV.

This rearrangement joins TRBV5-1 to TRBJ1-3; D possibly corresponds to TRBD1 (6 bases). Per germline, CDR1 SGHRS and CDR2 YFSETQ. The CDR3 runs 16 residues. Trimming left V 3 bases short and J 2 bases short, with 15 bases between. CDR3: CASSSVGGRTGNTIYF. In DNA form, the CDR3 reads TGCGCCAGCAGCTCTGTAGGGGGGCGGACTGGAAACACCATATATTTT. Based on the CDR3 plus reference TRBV5-1 and TRBJ1-3, the full variable domain is KAGVTQTPRYLIKTRGQQVTLSCSPISGHRSVSWYQQTPGQGLQFLFEYFSETQRNKGNFPGRFSGRQFSNSRSEMNVSTLELGDSALYLCASSSVGGRTGNTIYFGEGSWLTVV.

There are many counts of this clonotype. The V gene is TRBV12-3 or TRBV12-4, the J gene TRBJ2-1; 11 bases map to TRBD2. The CDR3 runs to 18 residues. V lost 4 bases to trimming and J lost 7 bases; unmatched junction nucleotides: 15. Here the CDR3 DNA reads TGTGCCAGCAGTTCCCTGGGGGGTAGCGGGAGGGCCGTGAATGAGCAGTTCTTC. Its protein is CASSSLGGSGRAVNEQFF.

The chain recombines TRBV5-6 with TRBJ2-1; 8 positions match TRBD2. Germline assignment: CDR1 SGHDT and CDR2 YYEEEE. V lost 8 bases, J lost 1 base, and 11 bases stayed unmatched. The CDR3 has 16 residues. The CDR3 sequence is CARIQPGTRSYNEQFF. The CDR3 DNA reads as TGTGCCAGAATCCAGCCGGGGACTAGGTCCTACAATGAGCAGTTCTTC.